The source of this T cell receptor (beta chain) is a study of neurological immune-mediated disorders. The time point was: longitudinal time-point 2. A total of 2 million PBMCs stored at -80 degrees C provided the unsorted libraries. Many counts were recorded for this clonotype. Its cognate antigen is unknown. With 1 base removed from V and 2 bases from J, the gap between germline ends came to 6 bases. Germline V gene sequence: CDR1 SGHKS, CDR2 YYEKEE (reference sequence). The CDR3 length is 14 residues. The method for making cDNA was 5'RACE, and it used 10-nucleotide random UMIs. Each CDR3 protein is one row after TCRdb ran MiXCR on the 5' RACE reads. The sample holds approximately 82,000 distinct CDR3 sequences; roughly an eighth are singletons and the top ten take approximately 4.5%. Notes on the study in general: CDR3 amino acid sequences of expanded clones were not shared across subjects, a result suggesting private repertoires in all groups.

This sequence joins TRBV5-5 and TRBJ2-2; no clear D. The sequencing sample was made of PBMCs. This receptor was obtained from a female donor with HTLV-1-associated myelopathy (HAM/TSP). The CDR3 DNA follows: TGTGCCAGCAGCTTGATACTTAACACCGGGGAGCTGTTTTTT. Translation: CASSLILNTGELFF.